The 27 T cell receptor beta chains below all came from one sample that was sequenced in a study of regulatory T cells in long-lasting Graves disease. As for time point: newly diagnosed GD, antithyroid drugs for less than 3 months. PBMCs were the source of the RNA used for TCR sequencing. Building of the TCR beta libraries involved iRepertoire HTBI primers and Arm-PCR of CDR3 regions. TCRdb re-derived calls from the multiplex PCR reads in MiXCR, one entry per CDR3 protein. The data hold fewer than 350,000 distinct CDR3 sequences, with over 15% observed a single time. Here the sequenced sample was peripheral blood mononuclear cells (PBMCs), taken at new diagnosis, from a patient treated with antithyroid drugs. The source of these receptors is a female donor with Graves disease.

The genes are TRBV19 and TRBJ2-7; the D gene is possibly TRBD2 (5 bases). The CDR3 length is 14 residues. CDR1 LNHDA and CDR2 SQIVND come from the germline V gene (reference sequence). Trimming cost V 2 bases and J 0 bases, with 8 bases left between them. The CDR3 is CASSIRRGSYEQYF. Here the CDR3 DNA reads TGTGCCAGTAGTATACGACGGGGCTCCTACGAGCAGTACTTC.

In this sample, this clonotype turned up many times. The chain combines TRBV11-3 with TRBJ2-3; 9 bases map to TRBD1. The CDR3 runs to 14 residues. Trimming at V came to 6 bases and at J to 8 bases, leaving 9 bases not matched to a gene. The V gene's germline CDR1 is SGHNT and CDR2 YENEEA. The CDR3 sequence is CASRTGQGSGTQYF. CDR3 in DNA: TGTGCCAGCAGGACGGGACAGGGATCGGGTACGCAGTATTTT.

Turning to this clonotype: A single base separates this from a much larger clone, so it may be a read error. The J gene is TRBJ2-5, the V gene TRBV10-3; D unresolved. Matching the DNA end better, TRBJ2-3 makes the J call doubtful. The CDR3 contains 15 residues. The germline CDR1 and CDR2 sequences are ENHRY and SYGVKD. The CDR3 loop reads CAIRESSGRVGTQYF. The CDR3 bases are TGTGCCATCAGGGAGTCTTCCGGACGCGTGGGTACGCAGTATTTT.

This sequence joins TRBV2 and TRBJ2-3; D call uncertain. In germline, CDR1 is SNHLY, CDR2 FYNNEI. The CDR3 runs 14 residues. V shed 7 bases and J shed 0 bases, with 11 bases lying between them. CDR3: CASNDQISTDTQYF. The CDR3 DNA is TGTGCCAGCAACGACCAAATTAGCACAGATACGCAGTATTTT. Drawing the rest from reference TRBV2 and TRBJ2-3, the complete variable domain is EPEVTQTPSHQVTQMGQEVILRCVPISNHLYFYWYRQILGQKVEFLVSFYNNEISEKSEIFDDQFSVERPDGSNFTLKIRSTKLEDSAMYFCASNDQISTDTQYFGPGTRLTVL.

This clonotype was found many times. The V call is TRBV6-5, the J call TRBJ2-5, with a weak D call TRBD2 (6 bases). The CDR3 is 15 residues long. Germline V lookup: CDR1 MNHEY, CDR2 SVGAGI. V was shortened by 1 base and J by 2 bases, with 11 bases between the two germline ends. The DNA of the CDR3 is TGTGCCAGCAGTTACTTGGCGGGACCGCAAGAGACCCAGTACTTC. As protein: CASSYLAGPQETQYF.

V and J are TRBV9 and TRBJ2-6; D gene uncertain. CDR3 length: 15 residues. Germline-derived CDR1 and CDR2 are SGDLS and YYNGEE. Trimming pared 5 bases from V and 0 bases from J, leaving 9 bases between. The CDR3 loop reads CASRDEVSGANVLTF. CDR3 sequence (DNA): TGTGCCAGCAGGGACGAAGTCTCTGGGGCCAACGTCCTGACTTTC.

DNA of the CDR3: TGTGCCAGCAGCCTGCTTGAGGAGCTGTTTTTT. Protein product: CASSLLEELFF. This chain links TRBV3-1 with TRBJ2-2; D call uncertain. V was pared by 4 bases and J by 10 bases, with 7 bases between. Germline loops: CDR1 LGHDT, CDR2 YNNKEL (reference sequence). This CDR3 has 11 residues.

The table lists this clonotype with a few counts. V and J are TRBV2 and TRBJ1-5; TRBD1 is a possible D gene (5 bases). The CDR3 extends over 15 amino acids. Germline loops: CDR1 SNHLY, CDR2 FYNNEI. The germline V and J ends were trimmed by 6 bases and 4 bases, with 16 bases remaining between them. CDR3 DNA: TGTGCCAGCAGGGGGGACGGGGGGGGAAATCAGCCCCAGCATTTT. Its protein is CASRGDGGGNQPQHF. The full variable domain, with the rest looked up from reference TRBV2 and TRBJ1-5, is EPEVTQTPSHQVTQMGQEVILRCVPISNHLYFYWYRQILGQKVEFLVSFYNNEISEKSEIFDDQFSVERPDGSNFTLKIRSTKLEDSAMYFCASRGDGGGNQPQHFGDGTRLSIL.

This clonotype has at least ten counts. The DNA for the CDR3 is TGTGCCTGGAGTGAGAACAGGGGCCGTAATCAGCCCCAGCATTTT. This sequence encodes CAWSENRGRNQPQHF. The chain links TRBV30 to TRBJ1-5; 7 nucleotides agree with TRBD1. V lost 1 base, J lost 4 bases, and 7 bases stayed unmatched. CDR3 length: 15 amino acids. CDR1 is GTSNPN, CDR2 SVGIG, per germline (reference sequence).

This clonotype was recorded at least ten times. V and J are TRBV7-8 and TRBJ2-7, with D perhaps TRBD1 (6 bases). Trimming took 3 bases from V and 3 from J, leaving 9 bases between them. The CDR3 has 13 residues. Germline CDR1 and CDR2: SGHVS and FQNEAQ. CDR3 in DNA: TGTGCCAGCAGCTTTGACAGGTACTACGAGCAGTACTTC. Residues: CASSFDRYYEQYF.

A few counts support this clonotype. This chain connects TRBV6-1 to TRBJ2-2; 9 nucleotides line up with TRBD1. Per germline, CDR1 MNHNS and CDR2 SASEGT. CDR3 length: 15 residues. V lost 5 bases to trimming and J lost 7 bases; unmatched junction nucleotides: 8. CDR3 region: CASSPGTGLNGELFF. The DNA of the CDR3 is TGTGCCAGCAGTCCCGGGACAGGGTTGAACGGGGAGCTGTTTTTT.

This clonotype was recorded many times. The chain uses TRBV28 and TRBJ1-2; 9 bases line up with TRBD1. Germline assignment: CDR1 MDHEN and CDR2 SYDVKM. This CDR3 comprises 14 residues. J was trimmed by 5 bases and V by 6 bases; bases with no gene match: 7. The CDR3 nucleotides read TGTGCCAGCAGCGTACAGGGGGCCGGGTATGGCTACACCTTC. This codes for CASSVQGAGYGYTF.

The chain joins TRBV18 to TRBJ1-1; D is unresolved. This CDR3 is built from 13 residues. CDR1 KGHSH and CDR2 LQKENI come from the germline V gene. The ends were cut back, 1 base at V and 6 bases at J, with 9 bases in the middle. The CDR3 here is CASSPQRGAEAFF. Here the CDR3 DNA reads TGTGCCAGCTCACCACAAAGAGGCGCTGAAGCTTTCTTT.

This clonotype was seen many times. V and J are TRBV12-3 or TRBV12-4 and TRBJ2-2; no clear D. The CDR3 extends over 14 amino acids. V was cut by 8 bases and J by 7 bases, with 17 bases left in between. The CDR3: CASGILIGNGELFF. The CDR3 region has the DNA TGTGCCAGCGGAATACTCATAGGGAACGGGGAGCTGTTTTTT.

The chain couples TRBV12-5 to TRBJ2-1; 9 bases line up with TRBD2. This CDR3 contains 15 residues. The V gene end was trimmed by 7 bases and the J gene end by 8 bases; junction bases not matched to a gene: 12. Germline-derived CDR1 and CDR2 are LGHNT and FRNRAP. CDR3 protein: CASVPPAGGPHEQFF. Here the CDR3 DNA reads TGTGCTAGTGTTCCCCCGGCGGGAGGGCCCCATGAGCAGTTCTTC.

This clonotype was counted many times. The chain combines TRBV9 with TRBJ2-5; 11 positions match TRBD2. CDR1 SGDLS and CDR2 YYNGEE come from the germline V gene. CDR3 size: 15 residues. V shed 0 bases and J 5 bases; nucleotides not matched to a gene: 3. The CDR3 reads CASSVGSGREETQYF. The DNA for the CDR3 is TGTGCCAGCAGCGTAGGTAGCGGGAGGGAGGAGACCCAGTACTTC.

Comments on this clonotype: This likely stems from a read error, as it lies one base from a far larger clone. V gene TRBV11-3 combines with J gene TRBJ2-7; 8 nucleotides line up with TRBD1. The germline V gene has CDR1 SGHNT and CDR2 YENEEA. This CDR3 has 15 amino acids. The CDR3 coding sequence is TGTGCCAGCAGCCCTCGACAGGGGATTGGGTACGAGCAGTGCTTC. Encoded protein: CASSPRQGIGYEQCF.

The rearrangement links TRBV29-1 to TRBJ1-4; D not certain. Germline V gene sequence: CDR1 SQVTM, CDR2 ANQGSEA. This CDR3 has 11 amino acids. V was cut by 4 bases and J by 4 bases, with 4 bases left in between. The DNA for the CDR3 is TGCAGCGTTGTCGGTAATGAAAAACTGTTTTTT. Translated, it gives CSVVGNEKLFF.

This clonotype was seen ten or more times. The chain uses TRBV28 and TRBJ2-1, with TRBD2 identical over 11 bases. Per the germline V gene, CDR1 is MDHEN and CDR2 is SYDVKM. The CDR3 runs to 16 residues. Trimming cost V 8 bases and J 12 bases; bases outside gene matches: 18. Here the CDR3 DNA reads TGTGCCAGCGTAGGGACTAGCGGAGAGCCCCTGATCGGGCAGTTCTTC. Amino acids: CASVGTSGEPLIGQFF.

Many counts were recorded for this clonotype. The V call is TRBV19, the J call TRBJ2-7; D unclear. Looked up from germline, CDR1 is LNHDA and CDR2 is SQIVND (reference sequence). CDR3 length equals 11 residues. V was shortened by 7 bases and J by 3 bases, with 7 bases between the two germline ends. The CDR3 DNA reads as TGTGCCAGTATGGGTAGCTACGAGCAGTACTTC. This encodes CASMGSYEQYF. The whole variable domain, filled in from reference TRBV19 and TRBJ2-7, reads DGGITQSPKYLFRKEGQNVTLSCEQNLNHDAMYWYRQDPGQGLRLIYYSQIVNDFQKGDIAEGYSVSREKKESFPLTVTSAQKNPTAFYLCASMGSYEQYFGPGTRLTVT.

This clonotype was observed a single time. This chain links TRBV2 with TRBJ2-7; 7 bases align to TRBD2. The CDR3 is made up of 16 amino acids. Trimming cost V 6 bases and J 3 bases; bases outside gene matches: 14. Germline V gene data show CDR1 as SNHLY and CDR2 as FYNNEI. This chain's CDR3 is CASSLTPSGVIYEQYF. CDR3 sequence (DNA): TGTGCCAGCAGCTTAACCCCTAGCGGAGTTATCTACGAGCAGTACTTC.

The J gene is TRBJ2-2, the V gene TRBV27; 12 bases agree with TRBD2. Germline V lookup: CDR1 MNHEY, CDR2 SMNVEV (reference sequence). With 4 bases clipped from V and 6 bases from J, the junction kept 6 bases outside the gene matches. This CDR3 is built from 16 residues. The CDR3 sequence: CASSWTSGTHPGELFF. CDR3 bases: TGTGCCAGCAGTTGGACTAGCGGGACTCATCCCGGGGAGCTGTTTTTT.

In its sample, this clonotype was seen many times. The CDR3: CASSQVRGTGELFF. CDR3 nucleotide sequence: TGTGCCAGCAGCCAAGTACGGGGGACCGGGGAGCTGTTTTTT. The V and J genes are TRBV14 and TRBJ2-2; tentatively, D is TRBD2 (6 bases). V lost 1 base and J 5 bases, leaving 8 bases between the germline ends. The CDR3 is made up of 14 amino acids. Germline values: CDR1 SGHDN, CDR2 FVKESK.

This clonotype has a count of ten or more. This chain links TRBV7-9 with TRBJ2-7; 10 bases agree with TRBD2. The CDR3 contains 16 residues. CDR1 SEHNR and CDR2 FQNEAQ come from the germline V gene (reference sequence). With V trimmed by 4 bases and J by 2 bases, 8 bases remained unmatched. CDR3 protein: CASSSPGTSAAYEQYF. In nucleotides, the CDR3 is TGTGCCAGCAGCTCTCCCGGGACTAGCGCGGCCTACGAGCAGTACTTC.

This clonotype was detected many times. The chain links TRBV11-2 to TRBJ1-1, with no clear D. Germline CDR1 is SGHAT and CDR2 is FQNNGV. Deletions cut 0 bases from V and 4 bases from J, with 9 bases between. The CDR3 covers 14 residues. The CDR3 DNA reads as TGTGCCAGCAGCTTAGAGGTTTACTCCACTGAAGCTTTCTTT. This gives the protein CASSLEVYSTEAFF.

Ten or more counts support this clonotype. The V gene is TRBV2, the J gene TRBJ1-5; TRBD1 is a possible D gene (5 bases). The CDR3 totals 17 residues. Germline assignment: CDR1 SNHLY and CDR2 FYNNEI. With 6 bases removed from V and 5 bases from J, the gap between germline ends came to 23 bases. This chain's CDR3 is CASSPFGRGLSDQPQHF. The CDR3 DNA reads TGTGCCAGCAGCCCCTTTGGTCGGGGCCTGTCCGATCAGCCCCAGCATTTT.

The sample holds a few counts of this clonotype. The chain joins TRBV14 to TRBJ2-1; D is unclear. The CDR3 spans 11 residues. Trimming removed 4 bases from V and 15 bases from J, with 13 bases in between. CDR1 and CDR2 from the germline V gene are SGHDN and FVKESK. The DNA for the CDR3 is TGTGCCAGCAGCCGCTTCGGCGCGGTGTTCTTC. Encoded protein: CASSRFGAVFF.